The 4 T cell receptor beta chains presented below share a single source sample, sequenced in a study of T-cell memory formation after mild COVID-19. TCRdb itself ran the 5' RACE reads through MiXCR, one entry per CDR3 protein. This sample has 290,000 or so distinct CDR3 sequences, with roughly a fifth found just once. The sequenced sample was PBMCs or a T cell subset sorted from them (not recorded which). Receptor source: a man aged 18 to 30 who had mild COVID-19 (a few samples of this study predate the infection). Cell type and time point are not known.

This clonotype was recorded a few times. The J gene is TRBJ2-7, the V gene TRBV11-3; tentatively, D is TRBD2 (6 bases). V was trimmed by 5 bases and J by 4 bases, leaving 21 bases between them. The CDR3 spans 16 residues. In germline, CDR1 is SGHNT, CDR2 YENEEA. The CDR3 sequence: CASSDSLGGPGYEQYV. CDR3 bases: TGTGCCAGCAGCGACAGTTTGGGGGGACCTGGGTACGAGCAGTACGTC.

This clonotype has at least ten counts. The chain recombines TRBV7-6 with TRBJ2-5; D unresolved. Germline CDR1 SGHVS, CDR2 FNYEAQ. The V end was cut by 5 bases, the J end by 5 bases, with 18 bases between. This CDR3 has 15 residues. CDR3 sequence reads: CASSPRTVDIETQYF. CDR3 sequence (DNA): TGTGCCAGCAGCCCCCGGACCGTTGACATTGAGACCCAGTACTTC.

The table lists this clonotype with many counts. This chain uses TRBV3-1 with TRBJ2-5; D remains unclear. The V gene lost 6 bases and the J gene lost 2 bases, with 4 bases spanning the gap. The CDR3 consists of 11 residues. Looked up from germline, CDR1 is LGHDT and CDR2 is YNNKEL (reference sequence). This chain's CDR3 is CASRRQETQYF. The DNA of the CDR3 is TGTGCCAGCAGACGTCAAGAGACCCAGTACTTC.

The rearrangement joins TRBV7-2 to TRBJ2-5, with D tentatively TRBD2 (5 bases). The CDR3 length is 16 residues. V was shortened by 4 bases and J by 2 bases, with 17 bases between the two germline ends. Germline loops: CDR1 SGHTA, CDR2 FQGNSA. The CDR3 is CASSSRQGGFQETQYF. The CDR3 DNA reads as TGTGCCAGCAGCTCAAGGCAAGGCGGGTTTCAAGAGACCCAGTACTTC.